The clone carrying this T cell receptor (beta chain) was seen a few times. No antigen is known for it. The record originates from a study of T-cell memory formation after mild COVID-19. Study-level information: Clusters were largely donor specific.

Study-wide results and caveats: Shrinking CD4+ clones were chiefly CM and EM; CD8+ ones were chiefly EMRA. CD4/CD8 balance held among clones contracting day 15 to 85, and later expanders leaned CD4+.

Constant-segment primers and 5'RACE yielded cDNA libraries for TCR alpha and TCR beta, each carrying sample barcodes and UMIs. TCRdb analysed the 5' RACE reads with MiXCR anew, one entry per CDR3 protein. Counted here are around 110,000 distinct CDR3 sequences, about 15% occurring once; the ten biggest clones make up roughly 31%. The germline gives CDR1 LGHNT, CDR2 FRNRAP. There are 16 residues in the CDR3. Unmatched junction bases numbered 4, after V lost 0 bases and J lost 6 bases. What was sequenced was PBMCs or a T cell subset sorted from them (not recorded which). The rearrangement uses TRBV12-5 and TRBJ2-1; 11 positions agree with TRBD1. The receptor comes from an adult woman who had mild COVID-19 (a few samples of this study predate the infection). Cell type and time point are not known. The CDR3 spells CASGLVGQGARNEQFF. The CDR3 DNA reads TGTGCTAGTGGTTTGGTCGGACAGGGGGCTCGCAATGAGCAGTTCTTC.